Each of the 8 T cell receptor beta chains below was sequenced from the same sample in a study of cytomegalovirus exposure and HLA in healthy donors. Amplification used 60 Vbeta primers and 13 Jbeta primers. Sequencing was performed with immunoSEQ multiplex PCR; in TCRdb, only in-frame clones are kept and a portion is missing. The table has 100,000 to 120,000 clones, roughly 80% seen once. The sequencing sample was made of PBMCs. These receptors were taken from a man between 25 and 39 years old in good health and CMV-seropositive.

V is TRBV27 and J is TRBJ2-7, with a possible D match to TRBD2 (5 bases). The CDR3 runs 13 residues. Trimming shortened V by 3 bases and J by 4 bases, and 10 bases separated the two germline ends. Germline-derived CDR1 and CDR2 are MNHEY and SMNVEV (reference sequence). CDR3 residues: CASSFEGEYEQYF. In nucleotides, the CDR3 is TGTGCCAGCAGTTTTGAGGGAGAATACGAGCAGTACTTC.

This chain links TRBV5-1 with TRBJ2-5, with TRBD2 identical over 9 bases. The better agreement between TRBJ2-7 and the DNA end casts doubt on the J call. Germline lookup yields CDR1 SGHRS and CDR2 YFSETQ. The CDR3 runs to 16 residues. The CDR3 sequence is CASRPQAGGPSVEQYF. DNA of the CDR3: TGCGCCAGCAGGCCTCAGGCGGGGGGGCCTTCGGTCGAGCAGTACTTC.

CDR3 DNA sequence: TGTGCCAGCAGCCTGGGACAGGGGGTCGACTACGAGCAGTACTTC. This gives the protein CASSLGQGVDYEQYF. The chain employs TRBV5-4 and TRBJ2-7; 11 nucleotides align to TRBD1. Germline V gene sequence: CDR1 SGHNT, CDR2 YYREEE (reference sequence). Losses at the gene ends were 4 bases for V and 3 bases for J; bases not matched to a gene: 6. The CDR3 runs 15 residues.

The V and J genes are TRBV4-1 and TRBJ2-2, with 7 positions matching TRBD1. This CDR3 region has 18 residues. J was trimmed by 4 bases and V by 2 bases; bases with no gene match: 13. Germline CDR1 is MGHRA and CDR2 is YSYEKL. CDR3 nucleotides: TGCGCCAGCAGCCAACCGGGACAGCCGAGGTTAGGCACCGGGGAGCTGTTTTTT. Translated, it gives CASSQPGQPRLGTGELFF.

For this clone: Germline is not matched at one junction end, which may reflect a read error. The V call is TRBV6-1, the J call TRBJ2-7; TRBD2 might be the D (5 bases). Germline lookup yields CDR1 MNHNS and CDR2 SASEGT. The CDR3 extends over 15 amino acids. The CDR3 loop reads CASTLEGRHLSESVF. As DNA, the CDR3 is TGTGCCAGCACCCTAGAGGGTAGACACCTGTCAGAAAGCGTCTTC.

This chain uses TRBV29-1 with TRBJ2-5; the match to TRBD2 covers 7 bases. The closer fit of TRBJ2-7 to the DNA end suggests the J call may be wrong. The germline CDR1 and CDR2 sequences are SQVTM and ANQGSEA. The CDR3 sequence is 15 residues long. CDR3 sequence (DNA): TGCAGCGTTGAAAGGGAGGGAGAGGACTCCTACGAGCAGTACTTC. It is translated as CSVEREGEDSYEQYF.

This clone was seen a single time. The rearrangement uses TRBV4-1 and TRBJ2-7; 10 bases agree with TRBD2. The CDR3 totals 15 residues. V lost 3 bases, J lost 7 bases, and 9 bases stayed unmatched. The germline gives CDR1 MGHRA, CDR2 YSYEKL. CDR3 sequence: CASSQIAGGPREQYF. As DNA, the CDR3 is TGCGCCAGCAGCCAGATAGCGGGGGGCCCAAGGGAGCAGTACTTC.

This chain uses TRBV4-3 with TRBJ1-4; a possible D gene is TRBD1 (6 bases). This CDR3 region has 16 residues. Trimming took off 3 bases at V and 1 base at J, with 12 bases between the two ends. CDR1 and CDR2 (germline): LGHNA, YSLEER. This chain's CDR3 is CASSQGRGVTNEKLFF. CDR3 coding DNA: TGCGCCAGCAGCCAGGGCAGGGGCGTAACTAATGAAAAACTGTTTTTT.